This T cell receptor beta chain originates from a study of T cell responses to AZD1222 COVID-19 vaccine. On the study more broadly: Investigators merged groups given second doses at roughly 4 or roughly 12 weeks.

Germline V gives CDR1 SEHNR, CDR2 FQNEAQ (reference sequence). The CDR3 length is 16 residues. V was pared by 5 bases and J by 4 bases, with 8 bases of the junction left unmatched. On this clone: Its specificity is not known.

General study results and limits: Vaccine-related CD4 TCRs covered spike, predominating at 160-218 and 743-854.

The table came from immunoSEQ multiplex PCR; TCRdb's copy has only in-frame clones and leaves some out. The sample has approximately 92,000 clones, roughly nine tenths seen once. The sequencing here drew on peripheral blood, taken on day 0 of AZD1222 vaccination. The chain combines TRBV7-9 with TRBJ1-1, with TRBD1 identical over 12 bases. The TCR was taken from an adult in good health. CDR3 amino acids: CASSKGQGAWGTEAFF. In DNA form, the CDR3 reads TGTGCCAGCAGCAAGGGACAGGGGGCGTGGGGCACTGAAGCTTTCTTT.